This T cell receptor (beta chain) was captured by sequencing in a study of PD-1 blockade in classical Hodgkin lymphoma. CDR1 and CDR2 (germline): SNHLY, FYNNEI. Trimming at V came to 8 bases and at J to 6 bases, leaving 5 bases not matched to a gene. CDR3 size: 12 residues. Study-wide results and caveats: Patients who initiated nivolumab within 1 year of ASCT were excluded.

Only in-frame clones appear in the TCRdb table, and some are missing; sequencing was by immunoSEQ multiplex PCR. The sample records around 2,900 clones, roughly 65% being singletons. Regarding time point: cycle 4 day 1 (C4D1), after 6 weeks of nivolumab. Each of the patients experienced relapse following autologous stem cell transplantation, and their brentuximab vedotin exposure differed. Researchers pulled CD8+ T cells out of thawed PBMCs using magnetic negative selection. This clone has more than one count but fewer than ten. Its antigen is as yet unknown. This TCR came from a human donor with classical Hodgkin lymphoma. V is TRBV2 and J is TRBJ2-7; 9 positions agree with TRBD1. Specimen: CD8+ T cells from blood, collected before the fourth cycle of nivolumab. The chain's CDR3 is CASRTGVREQYF. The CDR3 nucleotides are TGTGCCAGCCGGACAGGGGTTCGCGAGCAGTACTTC.